A selection of T cell receptor beta chains follows, all from one sample in a study of regulatory T cells in long-lasting Graves disease. A single record per CDR3 protein comes from TCRdb applying MiXCR to the multiplex PCR reads. The sample shows around 400,000 distinct CDR3 sequences, roughly 24% of them seen only once. Sequenced material: peripheral blood mononuclear cells (PBMCs), taken when the disease was refractory, from a patient treated with antithyroid drugs. These receptors were taken from a woman aged 40 to 50 with Graves disease. Both conserved end residues are part of each CDR3. Each record gives: V gene, clone size, D gene, J gene, CDR3 protein, CDR3 DNA. The D gene is left open where the match is weak. Clone size is given for some rows only: seen once, a few or many times, or a class if the clone is expanded.

v_call: TRBV28; clone_size: many; d_call: .; j_call: TRBJ2-7; cdr3_aa: CASSPTQGPYEQYF; cdr3_nt: TGTGCCAGCAGTCCTACCCAGGGGCCCTACGAGCAGTACTTC
v_call: TRBV6-5; clone_size: .; d_call: .; j_call: TRBJ2-7; cdr3_aa: CASSYGGLLYEQYF; cdr3_nt: TGTGCCAGCAGTTACGGGGGACTTCTATACGAGCAGTACTTC
v_call: TRBV20-1; clone_size: .; d_call: .; j_call: TRBJ1-5; cdr3_aa: CSAIIESYSNQPQHF; cdr3_nt: TGCAGTGCTATTATAGAATCCTATAGCAATCAGCCCCAGCATTTT
v_call: TRBV27; clone_size: many; d_call: TRBD1; j_call: TRBJ1-1; cdr3_aa: CASSPWTGVNTEAFF; cdr3_nt: TGTGCCAGCAGTCCATGGACAGGGGTGAACACTGAAGCTTTCTTT
v_call: TRBV7-2; clone_size: .; d_call: .; j_call: TRBJ2-5; cdr3_aa: CASSLAGGPQETQCF; cdr3_nt: TGTGCCAGCAGCTTAGCGGGCGGGCCACAAGAGACCCAGTGCTTC
v_call: TRBV5-1; clone_size: few; d_call: TRBD2; j_call: TRBJ2-7; cdr3_aa: CASSLFAGAYEQYF; cdr3_nt: TGCGCCAGCAGCTTGTTTGCGGGAGCCTACGAGCAGTACTTC
v_call: TRBV3-1; clone_size: few; d_call: TRBD1; j_call: TRBJ2-7; cdr3_aa: CASSPETYRGYEQYF; cdr3_nt: TGTGCCAGCAGCCCCGAGACTTACAGGGGGTACGAGCAGTACTTC
v_call: TRBV20-1; clone_size: .; d_call: TRBD1; j_call: TRBJ2-7; cdr3_aa: CSARAIWGQVSHEQYF; cdr3_nt: TGCAGTGCTAGAGCTATTTGGGGACAGGTCTCCCACGAGCAGTACTTC
v_call: TRBV19; clone_size: .; d_call: .; j_call: TRBJ2-1; cdr3_aa: CASSIDGSGYNEQFF; cdr3_nt: TGTGCCAGTAGTATAGATGGGTCAGGGTACAATGAGCAGTTCTTC
v_call: TRBV11-2; clone_size: many; d_call: .; j_call: TRBJ2-7; cdr3_aa: CASSLVGIYEQYF; cdr3_nt: TGTGCCAGCAGCTTAGTGGGCATCTACGAGCAGTACTTC
v_call: TRBV20-1; clone_size: .; d_call: .; j_call: TRBJ1-2; cdr3_aa: CSASWQINYGYTF; cdr3_nt: TGCAGTGCTAGCTGGCAGATTAACTATGGCTACACCTTC
v_call: TRBV15; clone_size: many; d_call: .; j_call: TRBJ2-7; cdr3_aa: CATSGTRSSYEQYF; cdr3_nt: TGTGCCACCAGCGGGACAAGGAGCTCCTACGAGCAGTACTTC
v_call: TRBV6-1; clone_size: many; d_call: TRBD1; j_call: TRBJ2-2; cdr3_aa: CASSRQGALNTGELFF; cdr3_nt: TGTGCCAGCAGTCGCCAGGGGGCCCTGAACACCGGGGAGCTGTTTTTT
v_call: TRBV29-1; clone_size: .; d_call: TRBD1; j_call: TRBJ1-5; cdr3_aa: CSATGTSNQPQHF; cdr3_nt: TGCAGCGCGACAGGGACAAGCAATCAGCCCCAGCATTTT
v_call: TRBV28; clone_size: many; d_call: .; j_call: TRBJ2-2; cdr3_aa: CASLWGRANTGELFF; cdr3_nt: TGTGCCAGCCTCTGGGGACGGGCGAACACCGGGGAGCTGTTTTTT
v_call: TRBV3-1; clone_size: many; d_call: TRBD2; j_call: TRBJ2-5; cdr3_aa: CASSQESGGGETQYF; cdr3_nt: TGTGCCAGCAGCCAAGAATCGGGAGGAGGGGAGACCCAGTACTTC
v_call: TRBV20-1; clone_size: few; d_call: .; j_call: TRBJ1-4; cdr3_aa: CSASPGGPNEKLFF; cdr3_nt: TGCAGTGCTAGTCCCGGGGGACCTAATGAAAAACTGTTTTTT
v_call: TRBV10-3; clone_size: .; d_call: .; j_call: TRBJ1-5; cdr3_aa: CAISAGKQPQHF; cdr3_nt: TGTGCCATCTCGGCGGGGAAACAGCCCCAGCATTTT
v_call: TRBV5-1; clone_size: .; d_call: .; j_call: TRBJ1-5; cdr3_aa: CASSLEGRRDQPQHF; cdr3_nt: TGCGCCAGCAGCTTGGAGGGTCGCAGGGATCAGCCCCAGCATTTT
v_call: TRBV4-1; clone_size: once; d_call: .; j_call: TRBJ1-2; cdr3_aa: CASSVDRLFYGYTF; cdr3_nt: TGCGCCAGCAGCGTTGACAGGTTGTTTTACGGCTACACCTTC
v_call: TRBV28; clone_size: many; d_call: .; j_call: TRBJ2-2; cdr3_aa: CASSRGGTGELFF; cdr3_nt: TGTGCCAGCAGCCGAGGGGGCACCGGGGAGCTGTTTTTT
v_call: TRBV2; clone_size: many; d_call: .; j_call: TRBJ1-2; cdr3_aa: CASSGTQGYGYTF; cdr3_nt: TGTGCCAGCAGTGGGACTCAGGGCTATGGCTACACCTTC
v_call: TRBV2; clone_size: few; d_call: .; j_call: TRBJ2-2; cdr3_aa: CASSDRVPGELFF; cdr3_nt: TGTGCCAGCAGTGACCGGGTTCCCGGGGAGCTGTTTTTT
v_call: TRBV29-1; clone_size: many; d_call: .; j_call: TRBJ1-1; cdr3_aa: CSVVFGGWTEAFF; cdr3_nt: TGCAGCGTTGTGTTCGGGGGATGGACTGAAGCTTTCTTT
v_call: TRBV4-2; clone_size: few; d_call: .; j_call: TRBJ2-5; cdr3_aa: CASSQGGLADGTQYF; cdr3_nt: TGTGCCAGCAGCCAGGGGGGGCTAGCGGATGGGACCCAGTACTTC
v_call: TRBV7-9; clone_size: few; d_call: .; j_call: TRBJ2-4; cdr3_aa: CASSRPPGLRYLAKNIQYF; cdr3_nt: TGTGCCAGCAGCCGACCCCCAGGTCTGCGGTACTTAGCCAAAAACATTCAGTACTTC
v_call: TRBV19; clone_size: many; d_call: .; j_call: TRBJ1-2; cdr3_aa: CASRKTPGYGYTF; cdr3_nt: TGTGCCAGTCGCAAGACCCCCGGCTATGGCTACACCTTC
v_call: TRBV19; clone_size: .; d_call: TRBD1; j_call: TRBJ1-4; cdr3_aa: CASTRQGPNEKLFF; cdr3_nt: TGTGCCAGTACCCGACAGGGCCCCAATGAAAAACTGTTTTTT
v_call: TRBV25-1; clone_size: .; d_call: .; j_call: TRBJ1-2; cdr3_aa: CASSGPRAGPIYGYTF; cdr3_nt: TGTGCCAGCAGTGGCCCGAGGGCAGGTCCCATTTATGGCTACACCTTC
v_call: TRBV6-5; clone_size: many; d_call: TRBD2; j_call: TRBJ2-2; cdr3_aa: CASSYQTSGVSMGGELFF; cdr3_nt: TGTGCCAGCAGTTACCAGACTAGCGGGGTATCCATGGGCGGGGAGCTGTTTTTT
v_call: TRBV3-1; clone_size: .; d_call: .; j_call: TRBJ1-4; cdr3_aa: CASSQGENNEKLFF; cdr3_nt: TGTGCCAGCAGCCAAGGGGAGAATAATGAAAAACTGTTTTTT
v_call: TRBV14; clone_size: .; d_call: .; j_call: TRBJ1-3; cdr3_aa: CASSQGRRQARNTIYF; cdr3_nt: TGTGCCAGCAGCCAAGGTAGACGACAGGCCAGAAACACCATATATTTT
v_call: TRBV13; clone_size: many; d_call: .; j_call: TRBJ1-1; cdr3_aa: CASSLTIAEAFF; cdr3_nt: TGTGCCAGCAGCTTGACCATTGCTGAAGCTTTCTTT
v_call: TRBV20-1; clone_size: .; d_call: TRBD1; j_call: TRBJ1-6; cdr3_aa: CSAGQGPYNSPLHF; cdr3_nt: TGCAGTGCTGGACAGGGTCCCTATAATTCACCCCTCCACTTT
v_call: TRBV28; clone_size: many; d_call: TRBD1; j_call: TRBJ1-1; cdr3_aa: CASSGIPGQRNTEAFF; cdr3_nt: TGTGCCAGCAGTGGAATTCCGGGACAGAGGAACACTGAAGCTTTCTTT
v_call: TRBV6-2/TRBV6-3; clone_size: few; d_call: TRBD1; j_call: TRBJ2-7; cdr3_aa: CASSRQGWEQYF; cdr3_nt: TGTGCCAGCAGTAGACAGGGGTGGGAGCAGTACTTC
v_call: TRBV19; clone_size: few; d_call: .; j_call: TRBJ1-5; cdr3_aa: CASSRANQPQHF; cdr3_nt: TGTGCCAGTAGTCGGGCCAATCAGCCCCAGCATTTT
v_call: TRBV6-1; clone_size: once; d_call: .; j_call: TRBJ1-5; cdr3_aa: CASSEAVSDQPQHF; cdr3_nt: TGTGCCAGCAGTGAAGCAGTTAGCGATCAGCCCCAGCATTTT
v_call: TRBV5-1; clone_size: .; d_call: TRBD1; j_call: TRBJ2-7; cdr3_aa: CASSPVGQGAHEQYF; cdr3_nt: TGCGCCAGCAGCCCCGTCGGACAGGGGGCCCACGAGCAGTACTTC
v_call: TRBV11-3; clone_size: many; d_call: TRBD1; j_call: TRBJ2-5; cdr3_aa: CASSGTVETQYF; cdr3_nt: TGTGCCAGCAGCGGGACAGTGGAGACCCAGTACTTC
v_call: TRBV12-3/TRBV12-4; clone_size: many; d_call: .; j_call: TRBJ2-5; cdr3_aa: CASSSTTQETQYF; cdr3_nt: TGTGCCAGCAGTTCGACTACTCAAGAGACCCAGTACTTC
v_call: TRBV5-1; clone_size: .; d_call: .; j_call: TRBJ2-5; cdr3_aa: CASHGVGVRQETQYF; cdr3_nt: TGCGCCAGCCACGGAGTGGGGGTGAGGCAAGAGACCCAGTACTTC
v_call: TRBV3-1; clone_size: many; d_call: .; j_call: TRBJ1-1; cdr3_aa: CASSARGRLNTEAFF; cdr3_nt: TGTGCCAGCAGCGCGAGGGGCAGATTGAACACTGAAGCTTTCTTT
v_call: TRBV27; clone_size: .; d_call: TRBD1; j_call: TRBJ2-7; cdr3_aa: CASSLTGAGGEQYF; cdr3_nt: TGTGCCAGCAGTCTAACAGGGGCGGGCGGCGAGCAGTACTTC
v_call: TRBV10-1; clone_size: .; d_call: .; j_call: TRBJ2-7; cdr3_aa: CASSESGSGAPYEQYF; cdr3_nt: TGCGCCAGCAGTGAGTCGGGTTCGGGGGCACCCTACGAGCAGTACTTC
v_call: TRBV28; clone_size: few; d_call: TRBD1; j_call: TRBJ2-3; cdr3_aa: CASTPWGQGAEDTQYF; cdr3_nt: TGTGCCAGTACGCCATGGGGACAGGGGGCTGAAGATACGCAGTATTTT
v_call: TRBV6-1; clone_size: few; d_call: .; j_call: TRBJ2-2; cdr3_aa: CASSPTSGSTGELFF; cdr3_nt: TGTGCCAGCAGTCCGACTAGTGGATCCACCGGGGAGCTGTTTTTT
v_call: TRBV19; clone_size: few; d_call: .; j_call: TRBJ2-2; cdr3_aa: CASRIGQSTGELFF; cdr3_nt: TGTGCCAGTAGGATCGGACAGTCCACCGGGGAGCTGTTTTTT
v_call: TRBV5-1; clone_size: .; d_call: TRBD1; j_call: TRBJ1-3; cdr3_aa: CASSMGQGLNTIYF; cdr3_nt: TGCGCCAGCAGCATGGGACAGGGGTTGAACACCATATATTTT
v_call: TRBV19; clone_size: few; d_call: .; j_call: TRBJ2-6; cdr3_aa: CASIPGPPGANVLTF; cdr3_nt: TGTGCCAGTATTCCCGGACCTCCTGGGGCCAACGTCCTGACTTTC
v_call: TRBV7-2; clone_size: many; d_call: TRBD1; j_call: TRBJ1-5; cdr3_aa: CASSSRQGSAQHF; cdr3_nt: TGTGCCAGCAGCTCCCGACAGGGCTCGGCCCAGCATTTT
v_call: TRBV15; clone_size: .; d_call: .; j_call: TRBJ2-7; cdr3_aa: CATSRDLPYEQYF; cdr3_nt: TGTGCCACCAGCAGAGATCTCCCCTACGAGCAGTACTTC
v_call: TRBV6-1; clone_size: .; d_call: .; j_call: TRBJ1-6; cdr3_aa: CASSPGTPNSPLHF; cdr3_nt: TGTGCCAGCAGCCCCGGGACACCTAACTCACCCCTCCACTTT